This T cell receptor (beta chain) derives from a study of T cell clonotyping in hematopoietic cell transplantation. CDR1 SQVTM and CDR2 ANQGSEA come from the germline V gene. Trimming at V came to 7 bases and at J to 4 bases, leaving 7 bases not matched to a gene. The CDR3 sequence is 13 residues long. Repertoires were generated with immunoSEQ multiplex PCR, while TCRdb's copy carries only in-frame clones and drops some. The sample lists fewer than 7,500 clones, over 65% occurring once. The source material was PBMCs, sampled 100 days after allogeneic stem cell transplant. The sequence was obtained from a male patient in his forties or fifties who had an allogeneic stem cell transplant from an unrelated donor, so the T cells may come from the graft donor. Some clones in this sample may be carry-over from other donors' samples. This chain joins TRBV29-1 and TRBJ2-1; TRBD1 matches at 7 bases. The CDR3 loop is CSARDRRYNEQFF. In nucleotides, the CDR3 is TGCAGCGCACGGGACAGAAGATACAATGAGCAGTTCTTC.